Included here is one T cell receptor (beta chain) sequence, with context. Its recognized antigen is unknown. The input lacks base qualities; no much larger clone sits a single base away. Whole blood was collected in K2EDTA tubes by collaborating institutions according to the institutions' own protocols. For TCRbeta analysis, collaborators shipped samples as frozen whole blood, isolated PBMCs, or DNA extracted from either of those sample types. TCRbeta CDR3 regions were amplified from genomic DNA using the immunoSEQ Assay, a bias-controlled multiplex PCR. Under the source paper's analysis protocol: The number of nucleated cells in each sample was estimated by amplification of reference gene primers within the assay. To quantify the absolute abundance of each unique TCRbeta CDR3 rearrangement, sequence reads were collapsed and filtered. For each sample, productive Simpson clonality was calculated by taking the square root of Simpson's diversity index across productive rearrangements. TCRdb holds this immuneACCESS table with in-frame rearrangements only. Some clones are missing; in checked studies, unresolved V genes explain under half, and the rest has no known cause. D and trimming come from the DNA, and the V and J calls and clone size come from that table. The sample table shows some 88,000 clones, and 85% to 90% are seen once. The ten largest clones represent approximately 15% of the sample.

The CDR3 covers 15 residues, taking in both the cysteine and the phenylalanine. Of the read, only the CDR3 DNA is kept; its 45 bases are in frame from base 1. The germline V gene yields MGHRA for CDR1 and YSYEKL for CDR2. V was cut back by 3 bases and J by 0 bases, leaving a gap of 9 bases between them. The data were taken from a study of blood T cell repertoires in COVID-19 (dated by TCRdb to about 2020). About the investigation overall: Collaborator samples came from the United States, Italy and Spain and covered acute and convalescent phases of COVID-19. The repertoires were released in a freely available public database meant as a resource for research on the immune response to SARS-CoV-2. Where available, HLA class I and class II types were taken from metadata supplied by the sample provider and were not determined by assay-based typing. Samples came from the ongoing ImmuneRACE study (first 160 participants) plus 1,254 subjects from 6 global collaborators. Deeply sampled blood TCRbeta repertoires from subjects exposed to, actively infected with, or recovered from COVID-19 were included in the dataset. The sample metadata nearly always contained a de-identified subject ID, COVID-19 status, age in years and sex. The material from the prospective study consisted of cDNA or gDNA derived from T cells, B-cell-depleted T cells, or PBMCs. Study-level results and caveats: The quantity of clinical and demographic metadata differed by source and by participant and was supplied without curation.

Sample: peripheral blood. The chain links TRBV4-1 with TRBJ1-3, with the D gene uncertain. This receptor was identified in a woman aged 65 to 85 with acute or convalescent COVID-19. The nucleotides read TGCGCCAGCAGCCAGGGAGGGATCTCTGGAAACACCATATATTTT. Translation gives CASSQGGISGNTIYF.